Each of the 13 T cell receptor beta chains below was sequenced from the same sample in a study of spatial heterogeneity in lung cancer. The time point is: sample taken at primary tumor resection. In each case, whole RNA from tumor, nontumor lung or frozen PBMC was sequenced unsorted. TCRdb redid the calling of the 5' RACE reads with MiXCR, one entry per CDR3 protein. The repertoire holds roughly 79,000 distinct CDR3 sequences, roughly an eighth seen once, with around 4.3% in the top ten. Material: PBMCs, obtained at surgery. The receptors come from a male donor with early-stage non-small cell lung cancer.

V usage is TRBV14 and J usage is TRBJ1-2; D unclear. CDR1 and CDR2 from the germline V gene are SGHDN and FVKESK. Trimming took off 2 bases at V and 5 bases at J, with 9 bases between the two ends. The CDR3 has 13 amino acids. CDR3 protein: CASSQQTFYGYTF. The CDR3 region has the DNA TGTGCCAGCAGCCAACAAACGTTTTATGGCTACACCTTC.

This rearrangement joins TRBV7-2 to TRBJ2-5; 10 bases fit TRBD2. After removal of 2 bases from V and 2 bases from J, the junction contained 5 bases not matched to a gene. This CDR3 comprises 16 residues. Germline CDR1 and CDR2: SGHTA and FQGNSA. As DNA, the CDR3 is TGTGCCAGCAGCTTACCGGGACTAGCGCCTCAAGAGACCCAGTACTTC. This encodes CASSLPGLAPQETQYF. The full variable domain, its missing parts supplied by reference TRBV7-2 and TRBJ2-5, is GAGVSQSPSNKVTEKGKDVELRCDPISGHTALYWYRQSLGQGLEFLIYFQGNSAPDKSGLPSDRFSAERTGGSVSTLTIQRTQQEDSAVYLCASSLPGLAPQETQYFGPGTRLLVL.

This chain uses TRBV7-8 with TRBJ2-3; D gene unclear. Trimming left V 0 bases short and J 0 bases short, with 10 bases between. CDR3 length equals 16 residues. The germline CDR1 and CDR2 sequences are SGHVS and FQNEAQ. Here the CDR3 DNA reads TGTGCCAGCAGCTTAGCGCGAAGTTCTAGCACAGATACGCAGTATTTT. Its protein product is CASSLARSSSTDTQYF.

There are a few counts of this clonotype. The V gene is TRBV5-1, the J gene TRBJ1-1; TRBD1 matches at 9 bases. CDR3 length equals 14 residues. The V gene's germline CDR1 is SGHRS and CDR2 YFSETQ. Losses at the gene ends were 4 bases for V and 4 bases for J; bases not matched to a gene: 5. The DNA of the CDR3 is TGCGCCAGCAGCGAACAGGGGGCGCGCACTGAAGCTTTCTTT. It yields the protein CASSEQGARTEAFF.

This clonotype was counted between two and nine times. This sequence joins TRBV2 and TRBJ1-1; maybe TRBD1 (6 bases). There are 14 residues in the CDR3. The germline CDR1 and CDR2 sequences are SNHLY and FYNNEI. Trimming left V 5 bases short and J 5 bases short, with 15 bases between. The chain's CDR3 is CASSSQGGGTEAFF. The CDR3 bases are TGTGCCAGCAGTTCACAGGGCGGAGGGACTGAAGCTTTCTTT.

This clonotype was detected a few times. This chain links TRBV28 with TRBJ2-3; possibly TRBD2 for D (5 bases). CDR3 size: 16 residues. V was pared by 3 bases and J by 2 bases, with 15 bases between. CDR1 is MDHEN, CDR2 SYDVKM, per germline. The CDR3 is CASSLSGRTYTDTQYF. DNA for the CDR3: TGTGCCAGCAGTTTGAGCGGAAGGACGTACACAGATACGCAGTATTTT.

This clonotype was observed a few times. The V gene is TRBV6-1, the J gene TRBJ2-1, with D unclear. Germline assignment: CDR1 MNHNS and CDR2 SASEGT. The CDR3 loop spans 11 amino acids. V dropped 7 bases and J dropped 7 bases, with 8 bases sitting between them. The CDR3 nucleotides read TGTGCCAGCAACGACTTTAATGAGCAGTTCTTC. Its translation: CASNDFNEQFF.

This clonotype was found a few times. This chain links TRBV7-6 with TRBJ2-7; D is uncertain. The CDR3 covers 14 residues. In germline, CDR1 is SGHVS, CDR2 FNYEAQ. Trimming removed 1 base from V and 1 base from J, with 8 bases in between. CDR3 nucleotides: TGTGCCAGCAGCTTAGAGGCCGCATCCTACGAGCAGTACTTC. This codes for CASSLEAASYEQYF.

This clonotype was recorded at least ten times. This chain uses TRBV12-3 or TRBV12-4 with TRBJ2-5; weak D call: TRBD1 (6 bases). V lost 3 bases and J 0 bases, leaving 8 bases between the germline ends. The CDR3 sequence is 14 residues long. DNA of the CDR3: TGTGCCAGCAGTTTCAGGGACAACCAAGAGACCCAGTACTTC. It yields the protein CASSFRDNQETQYF.

The chain carries TRBV14 and TRBJ2-1; possibly TRBD1 for D (5 bases). The CDR3 extends over 13 amino acids. CDR1 SGHDN and CDR2 FVKESK come from the germline V gene. Trimming removed 2 bases from V and 15 bases from J, with 17 bases in between. CDR3 loop: CASSQKRWGGTFF. The CDR3 DNA is TGTGCCAGCAGCCAAAAGAGGTGGGGCGGCACGTTCTTC.

This clonotype was observed a handful of times. The chain employs TRBV5-1 and TRBJ2-5, with a tentative D call TRBD2 (6 bases). The germline V gene has CDR1 SGHRS and CDR2 YFSETQ. The CDR3 consists of 15 residues. Trimming stripped 4 bases from V and 4 bases from J, with 17 bases between. Here the CDR3 DNA reads TGCGCCAGCAGCATTGTGGGGGGAACTCGAGAGACCCAGTACTTC. Translation: CASSIVGGTRETQYF.

The chain uses TRBV19 and TRBJ1-5; perhaps TRBD1 as D (6 bases). Germline V gene data show CDR1 as LNHDA and CDR2 as SQIVND (reference sequence). The CDR3 is 15 amino acids. V shed 1 base and J shed 5 bases, with 12 bases lying between them. CDR3 amino acids: CASSIVGRGDQPQHF. The DNA for the CDR3 is TGTGCCAGTAGTATAGTCGGCAGGGGTGATCAGCCCCAGCATTTT.

A word on this clonotype: The junction does not match germline at one end; this may be a read error. The chain recombines TRBV2 with TRBJ2-2, with 7 bases matching TRBD2. CDR1 and CDR2 (germline): SNHLY, FYNNEI. The CDR3 is 16 residues long. The CDR3 DNA follows: TGTGCCAGCAGTCCAATGGGACTACAGAACACCGGGGAGCCGTTTTTT. Amino acid sequence: CASSPMGLQNTGEPFF.